This T cell receptor (beta chain) originates from a study of cytomegalovirus exposure and HLA in healthy donors. About the research overall: For the approximately 390 genotyped donors, approximately 83% fell within the Caucasian-associated ancestry cluster.

The primer mix had 60 Vbeta and 13 Jbeta primers. The repertoire was sequenced with immunoSEQ multiplex PCR; TCRdb's copy has only in-frame clones and lacks some. The sample comprises over 150,000 clones, 71% of which are singletons, and 2.8% rests with the top ten. The CDR3 spans 13 residues. The V gene lost 4 bases and the J gene lost 6 bases, with 13 bases spanning the gap. Germline CDR1 and CDR2: SNHLY and FYNNEI. The TCR was taken from a woman in her twenties or thirties in good health and CMV-seronegative. Specimen: PBMCs. The chain joins TRBV2 to TRBJ2-7; TRBD2 is a possible D gene (6 bases). The CDR3 here is CASSVLATSEQYF. The CDR3 DNA follows: TGTGCCAGCAGTGTGCTAGCGACAAGCGAGCAGTACTTC.